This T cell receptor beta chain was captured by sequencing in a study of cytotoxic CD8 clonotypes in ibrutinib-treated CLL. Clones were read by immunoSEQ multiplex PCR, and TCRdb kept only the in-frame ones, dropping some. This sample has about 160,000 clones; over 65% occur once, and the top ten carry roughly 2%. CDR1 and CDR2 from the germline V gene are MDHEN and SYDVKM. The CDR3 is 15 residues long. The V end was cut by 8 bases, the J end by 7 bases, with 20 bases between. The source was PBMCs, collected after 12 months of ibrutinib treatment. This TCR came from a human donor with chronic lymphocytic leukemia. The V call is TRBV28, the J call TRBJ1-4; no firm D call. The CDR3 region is CASQKLEVFREKLFF. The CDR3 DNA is TGTGCCAGCCAGAAGCTAGAGGTCTTCCGTGAAAAACTGTTTTTT.